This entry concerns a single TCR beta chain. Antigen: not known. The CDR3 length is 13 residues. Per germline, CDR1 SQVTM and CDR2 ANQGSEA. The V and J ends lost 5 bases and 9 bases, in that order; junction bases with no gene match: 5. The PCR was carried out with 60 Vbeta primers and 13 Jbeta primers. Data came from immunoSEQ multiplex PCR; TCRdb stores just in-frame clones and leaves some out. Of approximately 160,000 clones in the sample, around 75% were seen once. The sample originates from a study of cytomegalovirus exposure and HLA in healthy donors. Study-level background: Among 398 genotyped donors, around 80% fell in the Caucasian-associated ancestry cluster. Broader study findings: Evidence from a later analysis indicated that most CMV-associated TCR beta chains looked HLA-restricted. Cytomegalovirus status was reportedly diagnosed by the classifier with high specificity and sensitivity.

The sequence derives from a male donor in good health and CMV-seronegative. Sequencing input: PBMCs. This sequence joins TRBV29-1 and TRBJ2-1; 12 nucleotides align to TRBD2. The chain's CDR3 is CSVRTSGVGEQFF. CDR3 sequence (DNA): TGCAGCGTTAGGACTAGCGGGGTAGGTGAGCAGTTCTTC.